This T cell receptor beta chain was recorded in a study of cytomegalovirus exposure and HLA in healthy donors (dated by TCRdb to about 2017). Looking at the study overall: According to an earlier analysis of around 600 of the donors, some 170 million T cells yielded 117 million unique TCR beta sequences and around 300 Gb of sequence data. An early release covering 500 to 750 HLA-typed donors comprised approximately 300 gigabases of sequencing data and around 80 million unique TCR sequences. Of the 350 to 450 genotyped donors, around 81% fell in the genetic ancestry cluster associated with self-reported Caucasian donors. The study was designed to test whether signatures of past pathogen exposure could be identified by cataloging public T cell receptors. Using immunosequencing, the study profiled T cell repertoires from 640 or so subjects and related those repertoires to cytomegalovirus serostatus. Besides the first cohort of roughly 660 subjects, a separate validation cohort made up of 120 different subjects was used. High-throughput TCR immunosequencing, statistical association of individual TCRs with disease status, and machine learning were combined to predict cytomegalovirus infection status. In a later analysis, previously published TCR beta repertoires from 666 donors were re-analyzed and high-resolution HLA genotyping was added so that TCR occurrence patterns could be studied. The later analysis used no new phenotypic data to find candidate immune exposures, relying instead on TCR beta sequences and their occurrence across donors. To decide whether each TCR beta V gene segment behaved as functional or pseudogenic, an earlier analysis of some 600 of the donors relied on high-throughput TCR beta sequencing. Alongside the repertoire data, information on donor age, sex, ethnicity and CMV serostatus was compiled. A later genetic analysis used genome-wide SNP genotypes for 398 of the 666 donors, treating that subset as a discovery cohort. Every discovery cohort repertoire had been produced on one sequencing platform. HLA typing included class I and class II loci at four-digit resolution. Typing coverage differed by locus: A, B, C, DRB1 and DQB1 were typed in about 620-630 donors, DQA1 in approximately 520, DPA1 in over 600, and DPB1 in just under 490. About five DR-DQ haplotypes were handled as single units for association and clustering because linkage in the cohort was strong. Among under 450 genotyped donors of the cohort, an average of roughly 240,000 unique TCR beta nucleotide sequences were sequenced per donor, roughly a sixth of them non-productive.

Receptor libraries were prepared by the immunoSEQ multiplex PCR assay. For the multiplex PCR, a mixture combining 60 forward primers for TCR Vbeta segments and 13 reverse primers for TCR Jbeta segments was used. The CDR3 region of rearranged TCR beta genes was amplified from genomic DNA with a multiplex PCR assay. On the Illumina HiSeq System, the amplified TCR beta libraries were sequenced as 87-base-pair reads. The original pipeline was this. In a later analysis, 70 million to 95 million unique TCR beta chains were counted across the roughly 610 repertoires, and about 9.9 million of these chains were shared by at least two donors. Raw reads were error-corrected and collapsed into unique sequences by a nearest-neighbor algorithm in which closely related sequences were merged to remove PCR and sequencing errors. CDR3 sequences were aligned to IMGT reference sequences to assign V, D and J gene segments. For a sequence to be retained, at least a six-nucleotide match to both a V gene segment and a J gene segment was required. Rearrangements were called productive when the CDR3 lacked stop codons and stayed in frame with V and J; all others were non-productive. CDR3 was defined according to IMGT convention as the region running from the second conserved V-encoded cysteine to the conserved J-encoded phenylalanine. The earlier analysis of a few hundred of the donors excluded any sequence lacking an unambiguous match to a single V gene segment. An earlier analysis of over 450 of the donors classified V segments as functional when productive rearrangements were above 56.7% and as segregating when the standard deviation between donors was above 5%. A statistical classification framework was built to diagnose cytomegalovirus status from the catalog of TCR beta chain sequences. In a later analysis, V and J genes were assigned by comparing TCR nucleotide sequences against IMGT/GENE-DB human TR gene sequences. In a later analysis, CDR3 sequences and most-parsimonious VDJ recombination scenarios were assigned using the TCRdist pipeline. In a later analysis, each TCR beta chain was defined by its CDR3 amino acid sequence together with its V-gene family, and reads without a unique V-gene family were excluded. To address suspected cross-contamination and a sequencing artifact, a later analysis removed 592 highly shared, low-generation-probability nucleotide sequences. In a later analysis, a clonal expansion index was calculated for each public chain from normalized within-repertoire ranks of inferred template counts. In a later analysis, generation probabilities were computed with a VDJ recombination model fitted to out-of-frame rearrangements, and the resulting probabilities were checked against IGoR. A later analysis scored TCR-TCR, TCR-HLA and TCR-CMV co-occurrence with hypergeometric tests, applying a repertoire-size bias correction to TCR pairs. A later analysis estimated false discovery rates by permuting HLA or CMV assignments 20 times. In a later analysis, co-occurring TCRs were grouped using DBSCAN, and TCRdist sequence similarity was added for clustering within HLA-allele-positive subsets. Repertoires with fewer than 30,000 or more than 120,000 public chains were left out of co-occurrence clustering, as were about 5 repertoires with anomalous nucleotide sharing. TCRdb stores this immuneACCESS table with in-frame sequences only. Part of the clones is absent; in the studies checked, under half of the shortfall reflects unresolved V genes, and no reason is known for the rest. For V, J and clone size, that table is used; D and trimming come from the DNA. The sample's table lists a count of some 110,000 clones. The top ten clones comprise under 1.3% of the sample.

In total, roughly 670 healthy bone marrow donors made up the cohort. Cohort members were all nominally healthy when sampled, although unrecorded immune exposures were likely present. The donor was CMV seronegative and was included in the group of a few hundred seronegative cohort members. A peripheral blood sample was collected from each donor, and TCR beta sequencing was performed on peripheral blood mononuclear cells. Genomic DNA extraction from the blood cell samples was performed with the Qiagen DNeasy Blood Extraction Kit. Turning to this clone: The target of this receptor is not known.

Paper-wide results and their limitations: In a later analysis, TCR association rates were found to vary across HLA loci, with the most associated TCRs seen for DRB1 alleles and the fewest for HLA-C alleles. Because HLA typing was missing for some donors at each locus, association tests included only the typed subset. Presence/absence analyses assumed roughly uniform sequencing depth across donors, an assumption that may not hold. CMV serostatus was the only immune exposure information available for the cohort. Some IMGT-functional V segments, including TRBV6-2 and TRBV6-3, could not be told apart with the 87-base-pair reads, so those segments were excluded. Roughly 15 rarely observed V segments, including chromosome 9 orphons, were excluded from the earlier analysis of almost 600 of the donors because counts were too low. Only TCR beta chains were sequenced in this cohort, and the absence of alpha or paired-chain data limited detectable features. A group of highly shared sequence variants was considered likely to be a technical artifact of the sequencing pipeline. V-gene and J-gene trimming of TCR beta chains was associated with a missense DCLRE1C variant in a later genetic analysis, and the association was replicated in an independent cohort. Most TCR sequences were observed very rarely across donors, whereas some public TCRs were present in many individuals. In vitro tests confirmed that a few of the cytomegalovirus-associated TCR beta chains recognize cytomegalovirus antigens. A total of fewer than 200 TCR beta chains were listed by the study as associated with cytomegalovirus. The classifier was reported to diagnose cytomegalovirus status with high specificity and sensitivity in both the original and validation cohorts. Broadly in line with IMGT annotations, most TCR beta V segments showed up in productive rearrangements about 87% or about 30% of the time in an earlier analysis of several hundred of the donors. Linkage disequilibrium might explain the correlated functional status among segregating V segments, but an unknown experimental factor could not be ruled out. In a later analysis, several top co-occurrence clusters were reported to appear linked to parvovirus B19, influenza, CMV and Epstein-Barr virus. According to a later analysis, most CMV-associated TCR beta chains appeared to be HLA-restricted, and the HLA associations seemed to be driven largely by CMV exposure. In a later analysis, HLA-associated TCR beta chains were found to be more clonally expanded and to have lower generation probabilities than equally common non-associated chains. The authors suggested that the approach could potentially be generalized to other disease states and immunological phenotypes. A further reported finding was that TCR beta sequences accurately predicted the HLA-A and HLA-B alleles for most subjects in the first cohort. When HLA alleles, especially DR and DQ, strongly co-occurred, TCR associations were difficult to assign to individual alleles. Compared with the approximately 710-donor mean, donors in an Asian-associated ancestry cluster had fewer N-insertions in productive TCRs, according to a later genetic analysis. A later analysis associated 15,000 or so TCR beta sequences with specific HLA alleles at a false discovery rate of 0.05.

For this chain, trimming is 6 bases at the V end and 4 bases at the J end, and the number of junction bases without a gene match is 12. Its CDR3 holds 15 amino acids, cysteine through phenylalanine. Only the CDR3 portion is preserved as DNA: 45 bases, with reading frame beginning at the first base. As encoded in the germline V gene (reference sequence), CDR1 is MNHEY while CDR2 is SMNVEV. This receptor was taken from a man aged 18 to 30 in good health and CMV-seronegative. The chain uses TRBV27 and TRBJ2-7, with 7 middle bases fitting TRBD2. The sequencing sample was made of PBMCs. The DNA reads as follows: TGTGCCAGCAGGGTGACTAGCCTGATCAATTACGAGCAGTACTTC. Its protein is CASRVTSLINYEQYF.